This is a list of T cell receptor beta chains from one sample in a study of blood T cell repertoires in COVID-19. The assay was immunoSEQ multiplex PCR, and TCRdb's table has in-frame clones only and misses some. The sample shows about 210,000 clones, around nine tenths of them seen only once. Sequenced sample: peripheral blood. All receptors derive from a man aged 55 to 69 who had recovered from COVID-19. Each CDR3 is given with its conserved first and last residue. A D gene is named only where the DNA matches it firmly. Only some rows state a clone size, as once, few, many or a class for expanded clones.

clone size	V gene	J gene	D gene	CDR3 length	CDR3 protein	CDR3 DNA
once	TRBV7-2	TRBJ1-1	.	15	CASSHSQTMNTEAFF	TGTGCCAGCAGCCACTCCCAGACTATGAACACTGAAGCTTTCTTT
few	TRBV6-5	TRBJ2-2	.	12	CASSNGGGELFF	TGTGCCAGCAGTAACGGAGGCGGGGAGCTGTTTTTT
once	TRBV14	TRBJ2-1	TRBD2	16	CASSQDGLAGGHDRLF	TGTGCCAGCAGCCAAGATGGACTAGCGGGGGGCCACGACCGTCTCTTC
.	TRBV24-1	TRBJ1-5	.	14	CATSDGLKGQPQHF	TGTGCCACCAGTGATGGCCTAAAGGGGCAGCCCCAGCATTTT
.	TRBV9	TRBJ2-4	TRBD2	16	CASSSISGSTKNIQYF	TGTGCCAGCAGCTCAATTAGCGGGAGCACCAAAAACATTCAGTACTTC
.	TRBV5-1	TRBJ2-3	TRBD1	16	CASSRFGTGRTDTQYF	TGCGCCAGCAGCCGCTTTGGGACAGGACGCACAGATACGCAGTATTTT
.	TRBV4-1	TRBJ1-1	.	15	CASSQAGGVNTEAFF	TGCGCCAGCAGCCAGGCCGGAGGGGTGAACACTGAAGCTTTCTTT
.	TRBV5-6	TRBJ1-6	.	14	CASSLEAGPSPLHF	TGTGCCAGCAGCTTGGAGGCGGGGCCCTCACCCCTCCACTTT
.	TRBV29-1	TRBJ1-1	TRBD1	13	CSVRTGGRFEAFF	TGCAGCGTCCGAACAGGGGGCCGGTTTGAAGCTTTCTTT
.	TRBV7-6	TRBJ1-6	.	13	CASSLGAEQPLHF	TGTGCCAGCAGCTTGGGCGCTGAACAACCCCTCCACTTT
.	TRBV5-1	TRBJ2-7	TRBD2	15	CASSSSLAGDYEQYF	TGCGCCAGCAGCTCCTCCCTAGCGGGGGACTACGAGCAGTACTTC
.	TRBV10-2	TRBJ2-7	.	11	CASTAGHEQYF	TGCGCCAGCACGGCGGGACACGAGCAGTACTTC
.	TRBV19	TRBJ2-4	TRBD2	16	CASSMVVAGGGNIQYF	TGTGCCAGTAGTATGGTGGTAGCGGGGGGAGGTAACATTCAGTACTTC
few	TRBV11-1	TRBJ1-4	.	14	CASKPGDSNEKLFF	TGTGCCAGCAAGCCGGGGGACTCTAATGAAAAACTGTTTTTT
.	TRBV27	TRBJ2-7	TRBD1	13	CASRGTGTYEQYF	TGTGCCAGTCGCGGGACAGGGACATACGAGCAGTACTTC
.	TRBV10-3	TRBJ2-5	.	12	CAIRGDKETQYF	TGTGCCATCAGGGGGGACAAAGAGACCCAGTACTTC
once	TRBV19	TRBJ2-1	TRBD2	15	CASSASSGGDPEQFF	TGTGCCAGTAGTGCCTCTAGCGGGGGGGATCCTGAGCAGTTCTTC
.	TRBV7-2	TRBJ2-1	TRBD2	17	CASSRGLAGGDYNEQFF	TGTGCCAGCAGCAGGGGACTAGCGGGGGGGGACTACAATGAGCAGTTCTTC
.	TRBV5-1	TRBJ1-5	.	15	CASPNGESAHCGQHF	TGCGCCAGCCCCAACGGAGAGTCAGCTCATTGCGGGCAGCATTTT
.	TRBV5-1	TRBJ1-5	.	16	CASSLTGFPSNQPQHF	TGCGCCAGCAGCTTGACAGGGTTCCCGAGCAATCAGCCCCAGCATTTT
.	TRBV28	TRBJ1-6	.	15	CASSLGSRVRTPLHF	TGTGCCAGCAGTTTGGGTTCCAGGGTGAGAACACCCCTCCACTTT
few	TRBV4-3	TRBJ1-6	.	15	CASSQVAGLGSPLHF	TGCGCCAGCAGCCAAGTGGCAGGGCTAGGGTCACCCCTCCACTTT
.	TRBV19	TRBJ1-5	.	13	CASNRDSNQPQHF	TGTGCCAGTAACAGGGACAGCAATCAGCCCCAGCATTTT
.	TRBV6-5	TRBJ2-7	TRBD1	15	CASSYSDRGSYEQYF	TGTGCCAGCAGTTACTCTGACAGGGGGTCCTACGAGCAGTACTTC
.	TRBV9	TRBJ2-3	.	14	CASSKIASTDTQYF	TGTGCCAGCAGCAAAATCGCGAGCACAGATACGCAGTATTTT
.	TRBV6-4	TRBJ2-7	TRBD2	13	CASSRIAGYEQYF	TGTGCCAGCAGTAGGATAGCGGGATACGAGCAGTACTTC
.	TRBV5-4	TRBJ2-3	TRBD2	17	CASSSRVAGGGGDTQYF	TGTGCCAGCAGCTCTCGGGTAGCGGGAGGTGGTGGAGATACGCAGTATTTT
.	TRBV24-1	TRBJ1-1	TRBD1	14	CATSDPTGDTEAFF	TGTGCCACCAGTGACCCGACAGGGGACACTGAAGCTTTCTTT
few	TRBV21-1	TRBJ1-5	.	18	CASSKSGTPSATNQPQHF	TGTGCCAGCAGCAAATCAGGAACCCCTTCCGCCACCAATCAGCCCCAGCATTTT
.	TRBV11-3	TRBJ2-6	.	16	CASSLVSLSGANVLTF	TGTGCCAGCAGCTTAGTGTCTCTCTCTGGGGCCAACGTCCTGACTTTC
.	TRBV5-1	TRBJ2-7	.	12	CASSVNFYEQYF	TGCGCCAGCAGCGTCAATTTCTACGAGCAGTACTTC
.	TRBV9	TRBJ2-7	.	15	CASSVEAGGSYEQYF	TGTGCCAGCAGCGTAGAAGCTGGGGGGAGCTACGAGCAGTACTTC
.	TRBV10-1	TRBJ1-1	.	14	CASSESGLNTEAFF	TGCGCCAGCAGTGAGTCGGGCCTGAACACTGAAGCTTTCTTT
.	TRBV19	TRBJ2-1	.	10	CASGYNEQFF	TGTGCTAGCGGCTACAATGAGCAGTTCTTC
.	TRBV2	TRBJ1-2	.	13	CASSRKVQTGYTF	TGTGCCAGCAGCCGAAAGGTACAGACGGGCTACACCTTC
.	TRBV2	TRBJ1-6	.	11	CASNRNSPLHF	TGTGCCAGCAACAGAAATTCACCCCTCCACTTT
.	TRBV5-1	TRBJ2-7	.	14	CASSPRAGTYEQYF	TGCGCCAGCAGCCCTCGAGCAGGAACTTACGAGCAGTACTTC
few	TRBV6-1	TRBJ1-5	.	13	CASSEHSNQPQHF	TGTGCCAGCAGTGAACATAGCAATCAGCCCCAGCATTTT